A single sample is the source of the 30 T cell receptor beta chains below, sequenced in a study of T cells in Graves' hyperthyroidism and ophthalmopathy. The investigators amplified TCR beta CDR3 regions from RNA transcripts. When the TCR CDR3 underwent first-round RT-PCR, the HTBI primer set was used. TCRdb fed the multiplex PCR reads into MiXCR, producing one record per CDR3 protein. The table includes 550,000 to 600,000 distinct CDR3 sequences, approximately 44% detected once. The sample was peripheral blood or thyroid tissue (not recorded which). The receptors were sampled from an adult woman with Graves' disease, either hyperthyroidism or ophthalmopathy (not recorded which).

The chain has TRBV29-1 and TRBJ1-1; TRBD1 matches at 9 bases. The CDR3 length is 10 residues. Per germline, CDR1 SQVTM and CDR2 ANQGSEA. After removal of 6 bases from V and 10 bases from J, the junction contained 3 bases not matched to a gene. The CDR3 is CSVTTGGAFF. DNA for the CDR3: TGCAGCGTGACGACAGGGGGAGCTTTCTTT.

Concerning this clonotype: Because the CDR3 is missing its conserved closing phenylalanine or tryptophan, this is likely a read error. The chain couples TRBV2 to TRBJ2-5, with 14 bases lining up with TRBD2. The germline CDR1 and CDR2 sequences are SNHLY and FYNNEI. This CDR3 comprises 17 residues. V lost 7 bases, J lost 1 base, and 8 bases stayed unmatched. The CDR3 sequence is CASKGTSGRKGQETQYL. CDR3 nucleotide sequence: TGTGCCAGCAAAGGGACTAGCGGGAGAAAGGGCCAAGAGACCCAGTACCTC.

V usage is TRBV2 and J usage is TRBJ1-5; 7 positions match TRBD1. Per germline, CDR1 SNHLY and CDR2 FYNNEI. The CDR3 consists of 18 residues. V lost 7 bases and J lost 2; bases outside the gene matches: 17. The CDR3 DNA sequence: TGTGCCAGCACCCCAGGAGTAGGGGGCAGGGCCGGCAATCAGCCCCAGCATTTT. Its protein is CASTPGVGGRAGNQPQHF.

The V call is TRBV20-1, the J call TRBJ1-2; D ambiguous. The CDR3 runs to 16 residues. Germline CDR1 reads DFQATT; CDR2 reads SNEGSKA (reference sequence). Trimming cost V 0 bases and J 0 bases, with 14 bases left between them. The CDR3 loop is CSARDQSREANYGYTF. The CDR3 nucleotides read TGCAGTGCTAGAGATCAGTCCAGAGAGGCTAACTATGGCTACACCTTC.

DNA of the CDR3: TGTGCCAGCAGTGCTTTAGCGTTCCGACGGCACGAGCAGTACTTC. Amino acids: CASSALAFRRHEQYF. This chain joins TRBV25-1 and TRBJ2-7; the D gene is possibly TRBD2 (5 bases). Trimming removed 4 bases from V and 5 bases from J, with 18 bases in between. Germline values: CDR1 MGHDK, CDR2 SYGVNS. The CDR3 covers 15 residues.

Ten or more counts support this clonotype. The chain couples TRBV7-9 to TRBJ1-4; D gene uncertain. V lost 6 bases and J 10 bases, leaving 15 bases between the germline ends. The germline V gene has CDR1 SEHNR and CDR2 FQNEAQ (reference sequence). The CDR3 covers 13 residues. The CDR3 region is CASSPIGLSKLFF. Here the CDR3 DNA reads TGTGCCAGCAGTCCCATCGGATTGTCAAAACTGTTTTTT.

The CDR3 DNA follows: TGCAGTGCTAGAGCACAGGGGGTTAATTCACCCCTCCACTTT. Translation: CSARAQGVNSPLHF. The rearrangement links TRBV20-1 to TRBJ1-6, with TRBD1 matching over 8 bases. This CDR3 spans 14 amino acids. Germline V gives CDR1 DFQATT, CDR2 SNEGSKA (reference sequence). J gave up 6 bases and V 1 base, and 2 bases lay outside the gene matches.

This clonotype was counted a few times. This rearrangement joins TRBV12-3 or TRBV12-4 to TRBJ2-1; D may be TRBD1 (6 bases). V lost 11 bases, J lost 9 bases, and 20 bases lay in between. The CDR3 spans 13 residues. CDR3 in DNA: TGTGCCTCCTTAGGGTCTAGCAGGGGTGAGCAGTTCTTC. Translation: CASLGSSRGEQFF.

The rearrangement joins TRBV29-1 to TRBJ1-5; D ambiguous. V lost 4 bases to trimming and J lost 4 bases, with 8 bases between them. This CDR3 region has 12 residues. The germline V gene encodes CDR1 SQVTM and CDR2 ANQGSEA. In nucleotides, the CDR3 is TGCAGCGTTGTAGAGGGTAATCAGCCCCAGCATTTT. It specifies CSVVEGNQPQHF.

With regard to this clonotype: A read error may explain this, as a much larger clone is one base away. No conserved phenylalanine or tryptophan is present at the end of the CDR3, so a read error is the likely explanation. The CDR3 nucleotides read TGTGCCAGCAGCTTGACTAGCGGGAGGGCCGGAGAGACCCAGTACCTC. Amino acids: CASSLTSGRAGETQYL. The chain joins TRBV7-9 to TRBJ2-5; 14 bases are shared with TRBD2. V gave up 3 bases and J gave up 4 bases; unmatched junction bases: 4. The CDR3 has 16 amino acids. The V gene's germline CDR1 is SEHNR and CDR2 FQNEAQ (reference sequence).

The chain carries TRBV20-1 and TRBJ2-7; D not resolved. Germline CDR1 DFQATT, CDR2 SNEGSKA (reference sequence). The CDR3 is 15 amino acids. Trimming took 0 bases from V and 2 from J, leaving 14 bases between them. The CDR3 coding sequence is TGCAGTGCTAGAGATTACGTGGGATACACCTACGAGCAGTACTTC. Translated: CSARDYVGYTYEQYF.

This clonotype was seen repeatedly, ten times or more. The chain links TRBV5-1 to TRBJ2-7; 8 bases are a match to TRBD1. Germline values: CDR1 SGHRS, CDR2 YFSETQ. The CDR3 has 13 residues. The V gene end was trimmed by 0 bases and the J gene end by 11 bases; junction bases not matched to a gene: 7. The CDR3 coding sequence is TGCGCCAGCAGCTTGGTCCAGGACAGGGATAAGTACTTC. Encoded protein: CASSLVQDRDKYF.

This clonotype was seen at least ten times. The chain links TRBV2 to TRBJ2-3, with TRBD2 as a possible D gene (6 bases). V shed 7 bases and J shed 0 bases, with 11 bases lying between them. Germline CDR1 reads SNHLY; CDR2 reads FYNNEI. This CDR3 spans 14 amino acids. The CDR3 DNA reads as TGTGCCAGCAATTCGGGAGCCAGCACAGATACGCAGTATTTT. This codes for CASNSGASTDTQYF.

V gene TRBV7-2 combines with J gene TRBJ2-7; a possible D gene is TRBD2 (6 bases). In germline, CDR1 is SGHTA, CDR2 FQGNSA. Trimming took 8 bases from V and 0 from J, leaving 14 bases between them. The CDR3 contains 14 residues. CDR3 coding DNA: TGTGCCAGCCTTGGGGTGGACTACTCCTACGAGCAGTACTTC. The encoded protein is CASLGVDYSYEQYF.

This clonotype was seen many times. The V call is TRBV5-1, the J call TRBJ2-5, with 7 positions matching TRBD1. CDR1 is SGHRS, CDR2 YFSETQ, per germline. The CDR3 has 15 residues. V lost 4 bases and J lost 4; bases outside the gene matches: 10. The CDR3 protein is CASSTGTASLETQYF. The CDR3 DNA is TGCGCCAGCAGCACCGGGACAGCCTCCTTAGAGACCCAGTACTTC. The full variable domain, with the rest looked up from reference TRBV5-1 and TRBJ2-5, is KAGVTQTPRYLIKTRGQQVTLSCSPISGHRSVSWYQQTPGQGLQFLFEYFSETQRNKGNFPGRFSGRQFSNSRSEMNVSTLELGDSALYLCASSTGTASLETQYFGPGTRLLVL.

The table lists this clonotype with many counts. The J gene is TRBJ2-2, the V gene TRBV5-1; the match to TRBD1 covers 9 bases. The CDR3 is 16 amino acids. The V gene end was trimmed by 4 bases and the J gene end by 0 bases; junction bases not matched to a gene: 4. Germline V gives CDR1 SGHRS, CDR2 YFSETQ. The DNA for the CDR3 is TGCGCCAGCAGCGGGCGACAGGGGGCGAACACCGGGGAGCTGTTTTTT. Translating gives CASSGRQGANTGELFF.

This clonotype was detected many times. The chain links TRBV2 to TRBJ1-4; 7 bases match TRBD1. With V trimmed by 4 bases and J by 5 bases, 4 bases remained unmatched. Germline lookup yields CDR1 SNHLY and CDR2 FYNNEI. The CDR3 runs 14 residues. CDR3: CASSGTGKNEKLFF. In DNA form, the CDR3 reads TGTGCCAGCAGTGGGACAGGAAAGAATGAAAAACTGTTTTTT.

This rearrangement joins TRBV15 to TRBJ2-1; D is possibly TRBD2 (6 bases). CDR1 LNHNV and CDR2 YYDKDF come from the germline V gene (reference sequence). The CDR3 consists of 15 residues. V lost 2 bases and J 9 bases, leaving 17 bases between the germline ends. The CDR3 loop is CATSRPGLASSEQFF. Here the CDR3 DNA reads TGTGCCACCAGCAGACCGGGCCTAGCGTCAAGTGAGCAGTTCTTC.

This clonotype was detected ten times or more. The CDR3 nucleotides are TGCAGGGTAGGGACTGTGAGCTCCTACGAGCAGTACTTC. It translates to CRVGTVSSYEQYF. This rearrangement joins TRBV20-1 to TRBJ2-7, with TRBD2 as a possible D gene (6 bases). The CDR3 runs to 13 residues. From germline, CDR1 is DFQATT and CDR2 SNEGSKA (reference sequence).

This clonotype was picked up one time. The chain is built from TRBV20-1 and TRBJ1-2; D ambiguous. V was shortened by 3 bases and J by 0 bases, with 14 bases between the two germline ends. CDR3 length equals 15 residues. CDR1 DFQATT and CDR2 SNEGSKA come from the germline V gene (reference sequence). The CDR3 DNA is TGCAGTGCTAGGGACTTAGCTTCAGCTAACTATGGCTACACCTTC. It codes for CSARDLASANYGYTF.

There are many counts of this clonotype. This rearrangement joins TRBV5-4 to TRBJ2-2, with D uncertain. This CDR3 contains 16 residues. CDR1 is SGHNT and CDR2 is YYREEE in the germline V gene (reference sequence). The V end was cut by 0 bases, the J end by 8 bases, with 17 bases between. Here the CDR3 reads CASSLGLATVPGELFF. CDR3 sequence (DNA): TGTGCCAGCAGCTTGGGTCTTGCGACGGTGCCTGGGGAGCTGTTTTTT.

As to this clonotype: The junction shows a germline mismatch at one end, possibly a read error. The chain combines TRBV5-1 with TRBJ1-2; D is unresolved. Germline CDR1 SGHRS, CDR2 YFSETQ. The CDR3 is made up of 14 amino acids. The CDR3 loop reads CARSSRGPNAGCTF. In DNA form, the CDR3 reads TGCGCCCGCAGCTCTCGGGGTCCGAATGCGGGCTGCACCTTC.

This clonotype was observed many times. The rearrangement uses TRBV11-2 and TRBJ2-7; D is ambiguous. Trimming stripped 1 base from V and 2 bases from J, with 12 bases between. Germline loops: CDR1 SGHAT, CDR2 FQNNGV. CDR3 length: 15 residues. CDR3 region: CASSLGLGPTYEQYF. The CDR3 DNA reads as TGTGCCAGCAGCTTAGGTTTGGGTCCAACCTACGAGCAGTACTTC.

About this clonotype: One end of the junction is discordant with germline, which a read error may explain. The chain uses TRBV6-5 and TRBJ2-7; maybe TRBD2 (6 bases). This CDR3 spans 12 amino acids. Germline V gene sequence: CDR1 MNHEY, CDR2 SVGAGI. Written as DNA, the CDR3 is TGTGCCATCAGTGCTCGGGGGTACGAGCAGTACTTC. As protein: CAISARGYEQYF.

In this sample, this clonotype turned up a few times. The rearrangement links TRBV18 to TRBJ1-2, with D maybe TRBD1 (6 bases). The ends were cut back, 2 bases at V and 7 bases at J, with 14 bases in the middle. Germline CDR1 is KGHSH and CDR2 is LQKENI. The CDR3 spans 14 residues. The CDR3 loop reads CASSPAGALGGYTF. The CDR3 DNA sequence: TGTGCCAGCTCACCAGCAGGGGCGCTCGGTGGCTACACCTTC. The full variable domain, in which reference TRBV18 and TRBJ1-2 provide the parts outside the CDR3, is NAGVMQNPRHLVRRRGQEARLRCSPMKGHSHVYWYRQLPEEGLKFMVYLQKENIIDESGMPKERFSAEFPKEGPSILRIQQVVRGDSAAYFCASSPAGALGGYTFGSGTRLTVV.

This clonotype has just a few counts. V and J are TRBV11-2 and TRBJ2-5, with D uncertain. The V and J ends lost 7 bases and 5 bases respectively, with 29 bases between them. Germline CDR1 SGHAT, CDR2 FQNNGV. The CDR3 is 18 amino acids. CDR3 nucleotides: TGTGCCAGCATCTCGCGAGTTCGTAACCGGGTCAGGCGGGAGACCCAGTACTTC. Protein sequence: CASISRVRNRVRRETQYF.

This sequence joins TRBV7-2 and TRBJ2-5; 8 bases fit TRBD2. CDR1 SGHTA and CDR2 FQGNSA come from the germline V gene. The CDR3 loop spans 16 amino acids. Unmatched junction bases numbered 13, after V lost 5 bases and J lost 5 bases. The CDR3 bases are TGTGCCAGCAGCACTGGCGGGGGGACATTGGTTGAGACCCAGTACTTC. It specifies CASSTGGGTLVETQYF. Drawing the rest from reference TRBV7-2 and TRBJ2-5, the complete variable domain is GAGVSQSPSNKVTEKGKDVELRCDPISGHTALYWYRQSLGQGLEFLIYFQGNSAPDKSGLPSDRFSAERTGGSVSTLTIQRTQQEDSAVYLCASSTGGGTLVETQYFGPGTRLLVL.

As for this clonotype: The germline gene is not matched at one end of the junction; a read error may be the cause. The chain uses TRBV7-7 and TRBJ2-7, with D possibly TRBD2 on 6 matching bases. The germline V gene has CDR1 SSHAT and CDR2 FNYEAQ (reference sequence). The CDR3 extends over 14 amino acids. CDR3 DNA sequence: TGTGCTAGCAGCCCCGGGGGTCTGGGGTACGAGCAGTACTTC. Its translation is CASSPGGLGYEQYF.

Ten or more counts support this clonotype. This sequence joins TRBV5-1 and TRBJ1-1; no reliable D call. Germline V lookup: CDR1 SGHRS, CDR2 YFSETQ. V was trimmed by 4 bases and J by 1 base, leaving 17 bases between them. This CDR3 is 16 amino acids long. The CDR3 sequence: CASSVAHTRRNTEAFF. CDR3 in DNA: TGCGCCAGCAGCGTGGCACACACGCGGAGGAACACTGAAGCTTTCTTT.

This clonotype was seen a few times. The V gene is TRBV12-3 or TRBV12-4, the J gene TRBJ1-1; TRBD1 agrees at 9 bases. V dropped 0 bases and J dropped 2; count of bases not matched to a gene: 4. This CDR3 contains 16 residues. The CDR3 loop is CASSLAPGQGNTEAFF. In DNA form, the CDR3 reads TGTGCCAGCAGTTTAGCGCCGGGACAGGGAAACACTGAAGCTTTCTTT.